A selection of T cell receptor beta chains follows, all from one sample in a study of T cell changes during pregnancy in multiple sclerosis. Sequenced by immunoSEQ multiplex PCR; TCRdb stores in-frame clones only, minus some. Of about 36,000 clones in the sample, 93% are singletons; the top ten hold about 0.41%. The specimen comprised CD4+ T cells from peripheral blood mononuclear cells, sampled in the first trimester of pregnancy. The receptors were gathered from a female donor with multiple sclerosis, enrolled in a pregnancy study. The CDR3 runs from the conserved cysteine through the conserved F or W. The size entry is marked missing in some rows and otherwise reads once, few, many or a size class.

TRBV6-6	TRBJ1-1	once	CASRRDRVETEAFF
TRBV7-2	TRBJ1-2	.	CASSPTGQGVGGYTF
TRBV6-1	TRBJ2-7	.	CASRYSYEQYF
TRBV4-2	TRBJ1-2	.	CASSQESRGGYTF
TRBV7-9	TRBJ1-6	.	CASSQPPGDRVNSPLHF
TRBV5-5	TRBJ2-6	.	CASSLGTGKSGANVLTF
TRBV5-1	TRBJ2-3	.	CASSGTGRTDTQYF
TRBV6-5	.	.	CASGSAGAYYEQYF
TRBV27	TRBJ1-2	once	CASSLSPAQGWGYTF
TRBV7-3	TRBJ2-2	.	CASSLRKGRGTSNTGELFF
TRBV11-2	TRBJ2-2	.	CASSLTSGRGELFF
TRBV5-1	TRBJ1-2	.	CASSFRTGDLYGYTF
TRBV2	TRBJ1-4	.	CASSRDRQSEKLFF
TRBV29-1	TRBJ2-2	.	CSVEGGGGTNTGELFF
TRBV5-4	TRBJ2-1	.	CASSLVYRGYNEQFF
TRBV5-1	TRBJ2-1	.	CASSSRDRYNEQFF
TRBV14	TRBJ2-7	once	CASSRRLAGGSSYEQYF
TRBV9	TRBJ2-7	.	CASSASAGDSYEQYF
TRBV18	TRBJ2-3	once	CASSRLTSGGSSTDTQYF
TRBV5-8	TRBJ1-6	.	CASTRRESSYNSPLHF
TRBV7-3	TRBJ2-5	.	CASSPLAYSGEQETQYF
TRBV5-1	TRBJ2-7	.	CASSLGLAGGSSSYEQYF
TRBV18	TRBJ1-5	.	CASSPQQANNQPQHF
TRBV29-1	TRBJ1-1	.	CSSGTGPSGTEAFF
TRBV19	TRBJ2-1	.	CASSIDPRTGVGRYNEQFF
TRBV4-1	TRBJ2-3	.	CASSQRTGGTDTQYF
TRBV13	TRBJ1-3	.	CASSPRAGRDSGNTIYF
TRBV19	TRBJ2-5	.	CASSMGFIGGLETQYF
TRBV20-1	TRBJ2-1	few	CSARADNEQFF
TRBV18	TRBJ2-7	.	CASSPPALWAGTATYEQYF
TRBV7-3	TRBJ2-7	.	CASSLIPGEGEQYF
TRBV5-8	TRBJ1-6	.	CASNPGQGASALHF
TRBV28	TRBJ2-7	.	CASSLTGGRYEQYF
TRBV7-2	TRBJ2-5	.	CASSLALSGRAFPEETQYF
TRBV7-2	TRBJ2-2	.	CASSLRTANTGELFF